The 32 T cell receptor beta chains reported below all come from one sample, sequenced in a study of blood T cell repertoires in COVID-19. Generated by immunoSEQ multiplex PCR, the TCRdb table keeps only in-frame clones and is missing some. The sample comprises around 130,000 clones, about 80% of which are singletons, and 16% rests with the top ten. Sequenced sample: peripheral blood. These receptors came from a man aged 50-60 years with acute or convalescent COVID-19.

The genes are TRBV30 and TRBJ1-6; D call uncertain. CDR1 GTSNPN and CDR2 SVGIG come from the germline V gene (reference sequence). Trimming cost V 0 bases and J 11 bases, with 8 bases left between them. The CDR3 is 12 residues long. The DNA for the CDR3 is TGTGCCTGGAGTGTAGGAGGGACACCCCTCCACTTT. Protein product: CAWSVGGTPLHF.

This chain joins TRBV3-1 (or the pseudogene TRBV3-2) and TRBJ2-3; no reliable D call. Germline assignment: CDR1 LGHDT and CDR2 YNNKEL (reference sequence). Between the trimmed V and J ends, which lost 4 bases and 5 bases, there was a span of 13 bases. The CDR3 totals 14 residues. The CDR3 here is CASSPSLAVDTQYF. CDR3 coding DNA: TGTGCCAGCAGCCCTAGTCTGGCGGTAGATACGCAGTATTTT.

The V gene is TRBV9, the J gene TRBJ2-3; D remains unclear. This CDR3 comprises 14 residues. Per the germline V gene, CDR1 is SGDLS and CDR2 is YYNGEE. V lost 0 bases and J 0 bases, leaving 5 bases between the germline ends. CDR3 in amino acids: CASSVAESTDTQYF. DNA of the CDR3: TGTGCCAGCAGCGTAGCGGAGAGCACAGATACGCAGTATTTT.

The chain joins TRBV6-5 to TRBJ1-5; D is ambiguous. V gave up 7 bases and J gave up 7 bases, with 14 bases separating them. This CDR3 comprises 13 residues. Germline CDR1 and CDR2: MNHEY and SVGAGI. CDR3 sequence (DNA): TGTGCCAGCAATAAAGATCTAGGACAGCCCCAGCATTTT. This sequence encodes CASNKDLGQPQHF.

V gene TRBV11-1 combines with J gene TRBJ1-1, with TRBD1 identical over 7 bases. Germline CDR1 is SGHAT and CDR2 is FQDESV (reference sequence). V was pared by 3 bases and J by 5 bases, with 3 bases of the junction left unmatched. The CDR3 is 13 residues long. CDR3 loop: CASSFDRDTEAFF. CDR3 sequence (DNA): TGTGCCAGCAGCTTTGACAGGGATACTGAAGCTTTCTTT. The variable domain in full, with the rest retrieved from reference TRBV11-1 and TRBJ1-1, is EAEVAQSPRYKITEKSQAVAFWCDPISGHATLYWYRQILGQGPELLVQFQDESVVDDSQLPKDRFSAERLKGVDSTLKIQPAELGDSAMYLCASSFDRDTEAFFGQGTRLTVV.

This chain connects TRBV5-1 to TRBJ1-1; TRBD1 is a possible D gene (6 bases). CDR3 size: 14 residues. The germline CDR1 and CDR2 sequences are SGHRS and YFSETQ. V lost 0 bases and J 11 bases, leaving 17 bases between the germline ends. The CDR3 region is CASSLARTDDQAFF. CDR3 in DNA: TGCGCCAGCAGCTTGGCCCGGACAGATGATCAGGCTTTCTTT.

The chain links TRBV6-4 to TRBJ2-1, with 10 bases matching TRBD2. CDR1 and CDR2 (germline): MRHNA, SNTAGT. The V gene end was trimmed by 6 bases and the J gene end by 3 bases; junction bases not matched to a gene: 5. The CDR3 spans 15 residues. CDR3 protein: CASSVSGGLYNEQFF. DNA of the CDR3: TGTGCCAGCAGCGTTAGCGGGGGGCTCTACAATGAGCAGTTCTTC.

The chain carries TRBV9 and TRBJ2-5, with D possibly being TRBD1 (6 bases). CDR3 length equals 14 residues. V shed 4 bases and J shed 7 bases, with 17 bases lying between them. In germline, CDR1 is SGDLS, CDR2 YYNGEE. CDR3 bases: TGTGCCAGCAGCTCCAGGGGCGACGGTGGGACCCAGTACTTC. Its translation: CASSSRGDGGTQYF.

The chain couples TRBV10-2 to TRBJ1-1, with 9 bases aligning to TRBD1. V shed 6 bases, J shed 8 bases, and the junction held 13 bases outside the gene matches. Germline lookup yields CDR1 WSHSY and CDR2 SAAADI. There are 15 residues in the CDR3. This CDR3 reads CASSPRGTGFNEAFF. CDR3 nucleotide sequence: TGCGCCAGCAGCCCGAGAGGGACAGGGTTTAACGAAGCTTTCTTT.

The V gene is TRBV10-3, the J gene TRBJ1-4; D is undetermined. Germline V gene data show CDR1 as ENHRY and CDR2 as SYGVKD. The CDR3 is 13 residues long. Trimming removed 2 bases from V and 8 bases from J, with 9 bases in between. The CDR3 here is CAISEPSAEKLFF. The CDR3 nucleotides are TGTGCCATCAGTGAGCCCTCTGCGGAAAAACTGTTTTTT.

The rearrangement links TRBV18 to TRBJ1-5; D perhaps matches TRBD1 (5 bases). The V and J ends lost 2 bases and 4 bases respectively, with 27 bases between them. The CDR3 consists of 20 residues. CDR1 and CDR2 (germline): KGHSH, LQKENI. CDR3 bases: TGTGCCAGCTCACCAATTAGAGCGGGTAGTCAGGCCAACAGGAATCAGCCCCAGCATTTT. As protein: CASSPIRAGSQANRNQPQHF.

Turning to this clone: Other DNA sequences within the sample encode an identical CDR3. The rearrangement joins TRBV18 to TRBJ1-5; 7 positions match TRBD1. Germline CDR1 reads KGHSH; CDR2 reads LQKENI. This CDR3 region has 14 residues. V gave up 3 bases and J gave up 9 bases; unmatched junction bases: 8. The CDR3 protein is CASSPGQGGWPQHF. The CDR3 DNA reads TGTGCCAGCTCACCGGGCCAGGGGGGTTGGCCCCAGCATTTT.

This clone was seen only once. The rearrangement links TRBV14 to TRBJ2-7, with 8 bases fitting TRBD1. CDR3 size: 15 residues. J gave up 3 bases and V 0 bases, and 4 bases lay outside the gene matches. CDR1 and CDR2 (germline): SGHDN, FVKESK. The CDR3 DNA is TGTGCCAGCAGCCAAGAGGGGACAGGTCTCTACGAGCAGTACTTC. Amino acids: CASSQEGTGLYEQYF.

The CDR3 DNA is TGTGCCAGCAGCTTAGTCCAGGGTTCGGACTATGGCTACACCTTC. Encoded protein: CASSLVQGSDYGYTF. This chain uses TRBV7-2 with TRBJ1-2; possibly TRBD1 for D (5 bases). Germline V gene data show CDR1 as SGHTA and CDR2 as FQGNSA. The CDR3 consists of 15 residues. Trimming left V 1 base short and J 3 bases short, with 12 bases between.

This sequence joins TRBV9 and TRBJ2-3; TRBD1 is a possible D gene (6 bases). V was trimmed by 0 bases and J by 2 bases, leaving 10 bases between them. The germline V gene has CDR1 SGDLS and CDR2 YYNGEE. CDR3 size: 15 residues. The CDR3 loop is CASSVERGITDTQYF. Here the CDR3 DNA reads TGTGCCAGCAGCGTAGAAAGGGGGATCACAGATACGCAGTATTTT.

The table lists this clone with a count of one. V gene TRBV7-2 combines with J gene TRBJ2-3; 8 bases map to TRBD1. Germline assignment: CDR1 SGHTA and CDR2 FQGNSA. The CDR3 is 14 residues long. The J segment lost 5 bases and the V segment lost 4 bases, leaving 5 bases of the junction unmatched. Here the CDR3 DNA reads TGTGCCAGCAGCTCACGACAGGGGATAGATACGCAGTATTTT. Its protein is CASSSRQGIDTQYF.

The chain employs TRBV27 and TRBJ1-5; perhaps TRBD1 as D (5 bases). Germline V gene lookup returns CDR1 MNHEY and CDR2 SMNVEV (reference sequence). The CDR3 consists of 15 residues. Trimming shortened V by 4 bases and J by 7 bases, and 17 bases separated the two germline ends. In DNA form, the CDR3 reads TGTGCCAGCAGTTGGGGCCAGGGCCCGAACCAGCCCCAGCATTTT. Translated, it gives CASSWGQGPNQPQHF.

CDR3 DNA sequence: TGTGCCAGCAGCTTGCGGGGGGTAAGTGAGCAGTACGTC. Translation gives CASSLRGVSEQYV. This chain connects TRBV5-6 to TRBJ2-7, with 7 bases lining up with TRBD2. The V gene end was trimmed by 1 base and the J gene end by 7 bases; junction bases not matched to a gene: 5. The germline V gene has CDR1 SGHDT and CDR2 YYEEEE. The CDR3 runs 13 residues.

This chain uses TRBV29-1 with TRBJ1-1; D remains unclear. V lost 6 bases, J lost 5 bases, and 16 bases lay in between. Looked up from germline, CDR1 is SQVTM and CDR2 is ANQGSEA. This CDR3 spans 13 amino acids. Here the CDR3 reads CSVESLPWTEAFF. CDR3 DNA sequence: TGCAGCGTCGAAAGCCTTCCTTGGACTGAAGCTTTCTTT.

This clone was seen only once. The V gene is TRBV5-1, the J gene TRBJ1-1, with 7 bases identical to TRBD1. Germline V gene sequence: CDR1 SGHRS, CDR2 YFSETQ. This CDR3 spans 16 amino acids. V lost 4 bases, J lost 2 bases, and 11 bases stayed unmatched. The CDR3 sequence: CASSSTPGQINTEAFF. CDR3 nucleotides: TGCGCCAGCAGCAGCACCCCGGGACAGATAAACACTGAAGCTTTCTTT.

CDR3 sequence: CASSQDLLQPQHF. The DNA for the CDR3 is TGTGCCAGCAGCCAAGATCTTTTGCAGCCCCAGCATTTT. This rearrangement joins TRBV3-1 (or the pseudogene TRBV3-2) to TRBJ1-5, with D uncertain. The CDR3 sequence is 13 residues long. CDR1 and CDR2 (germline): LGHDT, YNNKEL (reference sequence). Trimming pared 0 bases from V and 7 bases from J, leaving 7 bases between.

The chain joins TRBV6-1 to TRBJ1-6; 9 positions agree with TRBD1. This CDR3 is built from 16 residues. V trimming: 2 bases; J trimming: 10 bases; junction bases outside the gene matches: 9. Germline values: CDR1 MNHNS, CDR2 SASEGT. CDR3 bases: TGTGCCAGCAGTGAAAGACCAACAGGGGGCATATCACCCCTCCACTTT. It specifies CASSERPTGGISPLHF.

This sequence joins TRBV5-1 and TRBJ2-3; a weak D match, TRBD2 (5 bases). The length of the CDR3 is 15 residues. Trimming shortened V by 6 bases and J by 4 bases, and 18 bases separated the two germline ends. The germline CDR1 and CDR2 sequences are SGHRS and YFSETQ. CDR3 nucleotide sequence: TGCGCCAGCAAAACCCGGAGGTCCGACGCAGATACGCAGTATTTT. It specifies CASKTRRSDADTQYF.

The chain has TRBV9 and TRBJ1-4; the D gene is possibly TRBD1 (6 bases). The germline CDR1 and CDR2 sequences are SGDLS and YYNGEE. The CDR3 sequence is 16 residues long. The V end was cut by 4 bases, the J end by 1 base, with 14 bases between. The CDR3 region is CASSPQGRRTNEKLFF. The DNA of the CDR3 is TGTGCCAGCAGCCCACAGGGTAGGAGAACTAATGAAAAACTGTTTTTT.

Within the sample, this clone is medium-sized. The chain has TRBV6-5 and TRBJ1-1, with TRBD1 matching over 8 bases. Germline CDR1 and CDR2: MNHEY and SVGAGI. The length of the CDR3 is 13 residues. The junction had 5 bases not matched to a gene; V was cut back by 6 bases and J by 5 bases. As DNA, the CDR3 is TGTGCCAGCAGGACAGGGGATTGGACTGAAGCTTTCTTT. Protein product: CASRTGDWTEAFF.

This chain joins TRBV9 and TRBJ2-5, with TRBD1 as a possible D gene (5 bases). Germline V gene sequence: CDR1 SGDLS, CDR2 YYNGEE. Trimming pared 1 base from V and 2 bases from J, leaving 6 bases between. This CDR3 has 13 residues. DNA of the CDR3: TGTGCCAGCAGCGTAAGGGGACAAGAGACCCAGTACTTC. It codes for CASSVRGQETQYF.

The genes are TRBV28 and TRBJ1-6; TRBD1 might be the D (5 bases). Trimming pared 6 bases from V and 0 bases from J, leaving 15 bases between. CDR1 is MDHEN and CDR2 is SYDVKM in the germline V gene. The CDR3 contains 17 residues. CDR3 loop: CASRPRGLSSYNSPLHF. The CDR3 DNA reads as TGTGCCAGCAGGCCGCGGGGCCTCAGCTCCTATAATTCACCCCTCCACTTT.

V usage is TRBV20-1 and J usage is TRBJ1-5; D ambiguous. This CDR3 has 14 residues. CDR1 is DFQATT and CDR2 is SNEGSKA in the germline V gene (reference sequence). Trimming left V 3 bases short and J 5 bases short, with 14 bases between. For the CDR3, the DNA is TGCAGTGCTAGTTATCCCACCACGGATCAGCCCCAGCATTTT. Translated, it gives CSASYPTTDQPQHF.

The chain couples TRBV7-6 to TRBJ2-3; D may be TRBD1 (5 bases). CDR3 length equals 16 residues. V was trimmed by 3 bases and J by 1 base, leaving 14 bases between them. Germline CDR1 is SGHVS and CDR2 is FNYEAQ. The CDR3 loop reads CASSLAGMSGTDTQYF. The DNA of the CDR3 is TGTGCCAGCAGCTTGGCAGGGATGTCGGGCACAGATACGCAGTATTTT.

A few counts support this clone. This CDR3 is CASSQGVGYQETQYF. The CDR3 DNA reads TGTGCCAGCAGCCAAGGAGTGGGCTACCAAGAGACCCAGTACTTC. This rearrangement joins TRBV4-2 to TRBJ2-5; D remains ambiguous. The V and J ends lost 1 base and 0 bases respectively, with 9 bases between them. CDR1 is LGHNA, CDR2 YNFKEQ, per germline. The CDR3 totals 15 residues.

Only a few counts were recorded for this clone. The rearrangement joins TRBV28 to TRBJ1-1; 7 positions match TRBD1. The CDR3 length is 14 residues. With V trimmed by 10 bases and J by 0 bases, 8 bases remained unmatched. Germline V gene lookup returns CDR1 MDHEN and CDR2 SYDVKM. For the CDR3, the DNA is TGTGCCACGAGGAGGGGGCATATGAACACTGAAGCTTTCTTT. Translating gives CATRRGHMNTEAFF.

The J gene is TRBJ2-2, the V gene TRBV9, with D unclear. Trimming removed 0 bases at V and 4 bases at J, with 10 bases between. This CDR3 has 15 residues. Germline CDR1 reads SGDLS; CDR2 reads YYNGEE. As DNA, the CDR3 is TGTGCCAGCAGCGTAGCCTCGGTCGTCACCGGGGAGCTGTTTTTT. Its protein is CASSVASVVTGELFF. The full variable domain, in which reference TRBV9 and TRBJ2-2 provide the parts outside the CDR3, is DSGVTQTPKHLITATGQRVTLRCSPRSGDLSVYWYQQSLDQGLQFLIQYYNGEERAKGNILERFSAQQFPDLHSELNLSSLELGDSALYFCASSVASVVTGELFFGEGSRLTVL.